The present T cell receptor beta chain was sequenced within a study of cytomegalovirus exposure and HLA in healthy donors. Study outcomes and limitations: In vitro checks showed that a few CMV-associated chains really do target CMV antigens. A later analysis reportedly found fewer N-insertions in an Asian-associated ancestry cluster than the roughly 670-donor mean. Several V segments, TRBV6-2 and TRBV6-3 among them, could not be told apart and were dropped. The HLA-A and HLA-B alleles of most subjects were reportedly predicted accurately from TCR beta sequences.

This PCR relied on a set of 60 Vbeta primers and 13 Jbeta primers. Measured with immunoSEQ multiplex PCR; TCRdb has only the in-frame clones, and not every one. The data hold some 150,000 clones, with around three quarters observed a single time. Germline loops: CDR1 LNHDA, CDR2 SQIVND (reference sequence). This CDR3 spans 15 amino acids. The V segment lost 6 bases and the J segment 1 base; nucleotides outside the gene matches: 5. About this clone: The antigen remains undetermined.

Sample: PBMCs. The sequence was obtained from a man aged 25 to 40 in good health and CMV-seropositive. This chain connects TRBV19 to TRBJ2-2, with TRBD1 identical over 7 bases. CDR3 bases: TGTGCCAGTAGGCAGGGACAGTGGAACACCGGGGAGCTGTTTTTT. Translating gives CASRQGQWNTGELFF.